The 31 T cell receptor beta chains below come from one sample, sequenced in a study of T cells after yellow fever vaccination. TCRdb analysed the 5' RACE reads with MiXCR anew, one entry per CDR3 protein. The table has around 530,000 distinct CDR3 sequences, roughly 17% seen once. The source material was PBMCs, sampled 5 days after the first yellow fever vaccination. These receptor sequences come from a man between 18 and 29 years old who received the YFV17D yellow fever vaccine.

The rearrangement uses TRBV20-1 and TRBJ2-5; D might be TRBD1 or TRBD2, each matching 7 bases. Between the trimmed V and J ends, which lost 0 bases and 4 bases, there was a span of 12 bases. This CDR3 is 14 amino acids long. Per germline, CDR1 DFQATT and CDR2 SNEGSKA (reference sequence). The CDR3 loop reads CSARESGGGETQYF. In DNA, the CDR3 is TGCAGTGCTAGAGAATCAGGGGGGGGAGAGACCCAGTACTTC.

The chain uses TRBV4-3 and TRBJ2-1, with 8 bases fitting TRBD2. Looked up from germline, CDR1 is LGHNA and CDR2 is YSLEER. Trimming took 1 base from V and 4 from J; bases not matched to a gene: 3. The CDR3 is 15 residues long. Written as DNA, the CDR3 is TGCGCCAGCAGCCAAGGGACTAGCCTATACAATGAGCAGTTCTTC. It is translated as CASSQGTSLYNEQFF.

This clonotype was observed a few times. The genes are TRBV20-1 and TRBJ1-6; no definite D call. The germline V gene has CDR1 DFQATT and CDR2 SNEGSKA (reference sequence). V shed 1 base and J shed 6 bases, with 10 bases lying between them. The CDR3 runs to 14 residues. The CDR3 loop reads CSARVSRGNSPLHF. Here the CDR3 DNA reads TGCAGTGCTAGAGTTTCCCGGGGTAATTCACCCCTCCACTTT.

The J gene is TRBJ1-1, the V gene TRBV6-5; D call uncertain. The CDR3 extends over 17 amino acids. CDR1 is MNHEY and CDR2 is SVGAGI in the germline V gene. Trimming took 2 bases from V and 4 from J, leaving 20 bases between them. CDR3 residues: CASSYPTKQSWSTEAFF. The CDR3 bases are TGTGCCAGCAGTTACCCGACGAAACAGAGCTGGAGCACTGAAGCTTTCTTT.

This clonotype was detected a few times. The V gene is TRBV4-1, the J gene TRBJ1-3, with D unresolved. CDR3 size: 17 residues. Germline CDR1 reads MGHRA; CDR2 reads YSYEKL. Trimming removed 2 bases from V and 0 bases from J, with 14 bases in between. This CDR3 reads CASSQLELDSSGNTIYF. In nucleotides, the CDR3 is TGCGCCAGCAGCCAATTGGAGTTAGACTCCTCTGGAAACACCATATATTTT.

The chain carries TRBV27 and TRBJ1-6; D not certain. The CDR3 totals 14 residues. Per germline, CDR1 MNHEY and CDR2 SMNVEV (reference sequence). V lost 0 bases and J lost 13, with 13 bases in between. CDR3 in amino acids: CASSLSAGFRPLHF. Here the CDR3 DNA reads TGTGCCAGCAGTTTATCGGCTGGGTTTCGGCCCCTCCACTTT.

This clonotype was counted a few times. This CDR3 is CASSHDRAGQPQHF. The CDR3 region has the DNA TGTGCCAGCAGTCACGACAGGGCCGGGCAGCCCCAGCATTTT. The chain carries TRBV7-2 and TRBJ1-5, with TRBD1 identical over 7 bases. CDR1 is SGHTA and CDR2 is FQGNSA in the germline V gene. The CDR3 has 14 amino acids. The trim removed 6 bases at V and 7 bases at J, leaving 9 bases unmatched.

This clonotype was counted a few times. This chain connects TRBV18 to TRBJ2-7; no firm D call. The CDR3 consists of 13 residues. V was clipped by 1 base and J by 3 bases, with 7 bases between them. Germline loops: CDR1 KGHSH, CDR2 LQKENI. CDR3 bases: TGTGCCAGCTCACCACGATCCTACTACGAGCAGTACTTC. Translation gives CASSPRSYYEQYF.

V is TRBV5-1 and J is TRBJ2-5; 7 bases match TRBD1. V lost 4 bases and J lost 6; bases outside the gene matches: 12. This CDR3 contains 15 residues. Germline V gene data show CDR1 as SGHRS and CDR2 as YFSETQ. The CDR3 here is CASSGTITGEKTQYF. The CDR3 DNA follows: TGCGCCAGCAGCGGAACTATCACAGGGGAGAAGACCCAGTACTTC. Full variable domain (outside the CDR3, taken from reference TRBV5-1 and TRBJ2-5): KAGVTQTPRYLIKTRGQQVTLSCSPISGHRSVSWYQQTPGQGLQFLFEYFSETQRNKGNFPGRFSGRQFSNSRSEMNVSTLELGDSALYLCASSGTITGEKTQYFGPGTRLLVL.

Only a few counts were recorded for this clonotype. The gene calls are TRBV5-4 and TRBJ2-3, with TRBD1 as a possible D gene (5 bases). V lost 7 bases to trimming and J lost 5 bases, with 14 bases between them. The CDR3 loop spans 13 amino acids. Germline assignment: CDR1 SGHNT and CDR2 YYREEE (reference sequence). The CDR3 region has the DNA TGTGCCAGCCGTGGTAGGGGAATAGATACGCAGTATTTT. Amino acids: CASRGRGIDTQYF.

J is TRBJ2-5 and V is TRBV6-1, with 7 bases identical to TRBD2. The CDR3 contains 16 residues. The germline V gene encodes CDR1 MNHNS and CDR2 SASEGT. V trimming: 6 bases; J trimming: 4 bases; junction bases outside the gene matches: 14. CDR3 loop: CASSTRGGNIVETQYF. CDR3 sequence (DNA): TGTGCCAGCAGCACCCGGGGAGGGAATATCGTAGAGACCCAGTACTTC.

This clonotype was recorded a few times. The chain has TRBV6-2 or TRBV6-3 and TRBJ2-3; D not resolved. Germline assignment: CDR1 MNHEY and CDR2 SVGEGT. The CDR3 has 13 amino acids. V shed 0 bases and J shed 6 bases, with 7 bases lying between them. The CDR3 is CASSYSFRDTQYF. As DNA, the CDR3 is TGTGCCAGCAGTTACTCTTTTCGGGATACGCAGTATTTT.

The chain links TRBV2 to TRBJ2-7; 7 bases map to TRBD1. Germline V lookup: CDR1 SNHLY, CDR2 FYNNEI. V trimming: 8 bases; J trimming: 6 bases; junction bases outside the gene matches: 19. The CDR3 sequence is 16 residues long. The CDR3 is CASPDSETGLGSEQYF. CDR3 in DNA: TGTGCCAGCCCTGACAGCGAGACAGGGCTTGGGAGCGAGCAGTACTTC. The whole variable domain, remainder taken from reference TRBV2 and TRBJ2-7, is EPEVTQTPSHQVTQMGQEVILRCVPISNHLYFYWYRQILGQKVEFLVSFYNNEISEKSEIFDDQFSVERPDGSNFTLKIRSTKLEDSAMYFCASPDSETGLGSEQYFGPGTRLTVT.

In its sample, this clonotype was seen a few times. The chain is built from TRBV5-1 and TRBJ1-1, with unresolved D. V dropped 0 bases and J dropped 6 bases, with 12 bases sitting between them. The CDR3 is 14 residues long. The germline CDR1 and CDR2 sequences are SGHRS and YFSETQ. CDR3 protein: CASSLDGEFAEAFF. CDR3 nucleotides: TGCGCCAGCAGCTTGGACGGGGAGTTCGCTGAAGCTTTCTTT.

The CDR3 here is CASSTLGLTGELFF. The CDR3 coding sequence is TGTGCCAGCAGCACCCTGGGACTAACCGGGGAGCTGTTTTTT. V usage is TRBV12-3 or TRBV12-4 and J usage is TRBJ2-2; TRBD2 aligns across 7 bases. The CDR3 totals 14 residues. J gave up 5 bases and V 6 bases, and 6 bases lay outside the gene matches.

The chain couples TRBV5-1 to TRBJ1-1; 8 nucleotides match TRBD1. With V trimmed by 5 bases and J by 5 bases, 14 bases remained unmatched. Germline-derived CDR1 and CDR2 are SGHRS and YFSETQ. CDR3 length equals 16 residues. The CDR3 coding sequence is TGCGCCAGCAGTTCCCACCCTCAGGGGGCGGAAACTGAAGCTTTCTTT. Translating gives CASSSHPQGAETEAFF.

The chain carries TRBV6-2 or TRBV6-3 and TRBJ2-3; 8 bases agree with TRBD2. Germline V gene sequence: CDR1 MNHEY, CDR2 SVGEGT. The V gene end was trimmed by 6 bases and the J gene end by 0 bases; junction bases not matched to a gene: 5. The CDR3 consists of 15 residues. CDR3 DNA sequence: TGTGCCAGCAGCTGGGGACTAGAAAGCACAGATACGCAGTATTTT. This gives the protein CASSWGLESTDTQYF.

The chain couples TRBV9 to TRBJ2-1; D is undetermined. Germline CDR1 SGDLS, CDR2 YYNGEE. The CDR3 has 13 amino acids. V was trimmed by 4 bases and J by 9 bases, leaving 14 bases between them. The CDR3 DNA reads TGTGCCAGCAGCCCATGGGGTGAGACTGAGCAGTTCTTC. Its protein is CASSPWGETEQFF.

This clonotype was detected only a few times. The V and J genes are TRBV3-1 and TRBJ2-7; D possibly corresponds to TRBD2 (5 bases). Germline V gives CDR1 LGHDT, CDR2 YNNKEL (reference sequence). Trimming took off 5 bases at V and 3 bases at J, with 11 bases between the two ends. The CDR3 has 13 amino acids. The DNA for the CDR3 is TGTGCCAGCAGCGCAAGAGGGCACTACGAGCAGTACTTC. Its protein product is CASSARGHYEQYF.

This clonotype was seen a handful of times. This rearrangement joins TRBV7-9 to TRBJ2-3; D gene uncertain. Germline V gene lookup returns CDR1 SEHNR and CDR2 FQNEAQ (reference sequence). V dropped 4 bases and J dropped 5 bases, with 10 bases sitting between them. The CDR3 runs 13 residues. This CDR3 is CASSSPIVDTQYF. CDR3 coding DNA: TGTGCCAGCAGCTCCCCTATCGTAGATACGCAGTATTTT. Using reference TRBV7-9 and TRBJ2-3 for the parts outside the CDR3, the full variable domain is DTGVSQNPRHKITKRGQNVTFRCDPISEHNRLYWYRQTLGQGPEFLTYFQNEAQLEKSRLLSDRFSAERPKGSFSTLEIQRTEQGDSAMYLCASSSPIVDTQYFGPGTRLTVL.

The CDR3 DNA reads as TGCAGTGCTAGTTTAACTCCAGGATATAGATCACCCCTCCACTTT. Its protein is CSASLTPGYRSPLHF. The chain carries TRBV20-1 and TRBJ1-6; D uncertain. Trimming stripped 3 bases from V and 10 bases from J, with 19 bases between. CDR3 length equals 15 residues. The germline V gene has CDR1 DFQATT and CDR2 SNEGSKA (reference sequence).

This clonotype was seen more than once but under ten times. The rearrangement joins TRBV7-2 to TRBJ2-1; D is perhaps TRBD2 (6 bases). The V end was cut by 8 bases, the J end by 10 bases, with 15 bases between. The length of the CDR3 is 12 residues. The V gene's germline CDR1 is SGHTA and CDR2 FQGNSA. In nucleotides, the CDR3 is TGTGCCAGCGAGGGACTGACACGGGAGCAGTTCTTC. This gives the protein CASEGLTREQFF. The full variable domain, in which reference TRBV7-2 and TRBJ2-1 provide the parts outside the CDR3, is GAGVSQSPSNKVTEKGKDVELRCDPISGHTALYWYRQSLGQGLEFLIYFQGNSAPDKSGLPSDRFSAERTGGSVSTLTIQRTQQEDSAVYLCASEGLTREQFFGPGTRLTVL.

This clonotype was picked up many times. The chain recombines TRBV12-3 or TRBV12-4 with TRBJ1-1; 7 positions match TRBD1. CDR3 length: 14 residues. J gave up 11 bases and V 2 bases, and 11 bases lay outside the gene matches. The CDR3 bases are TGTGCCAGCAGTTTATTCCCCCCTGACAGGGAGGCTTTCTTT. Protein: CASSLFPPDREAFF.

V and J are TRBV2 and TRBJ2-1; D possibly uses TRBD1 or TRBD2 (6 bases each). Trimming removed 8 bases at V and 7 bases at J, with 15 bases between. Germline CDR1 and CDR2: SNHLY and FYNNEI. This CDR3 region has 13 residues. DNA of the CDR3: TGTGCCAGCCCCTCGGGGGCGCGGAATGAGCAGTTCTTC. Translating gives CASPSGARNEQFF.

This clonotype was observed a few times. The CDR3: CAATGSSTGNTIYF. Written as DNA, the CDR3 is TGTGCCGCGACAGGGTCATCGACTGGAAACACCATATATTTT. The chain links TRBV10-3 to TRBJ1-3, with 7 nucleotides matching TRBD1. This CDR3 has 14 amino acids. V lost 11 bases and J lost 2; bases outside the gene matches: 9. Per the germline V gene, CDR1 is ENHRY and CDR2 is SYGVKD.

The chain is built from TRBV7-2 and TRBJ2-2; weak D call: TRBD2 (6 bases). The V and J ends lost 5 bases and 6 bases respectively, with 10 bases between them. Germline V CDR1 and CDR2: SGHTA, FQGNSA. The CDR3 totals 13 residues. The CDR3 sequence is CASSGGVAGELFF. DNA for the CDR3: TGTGCCAGCAGCGGAGGGGTAGCCGGGGAGCTGTTTTTT.

This clonotype was counted only a few times. The gene calls are TRBV29-1 and TRBJ2-3; 7 positions match TRBD1. V was pared by 2 bases and J by 2 bases, with 1 base of the junction left unmatched. Germline V gene data show CDR1 as SQVTM and CDR2 as ANQGSEA. The CDR3 is made up of 13 amino acids. Here the CDR3 DNA reads TGCAGCGTTGAAAGGGGGCACACAGATACGCAGTATTTT. Translation gives CSVERGHTDTQYF.

This clonotype was seen a handful of times. This chain links TRBV5-5 with TRBJ2-2, with 9 bases matching TRBD2. Germline assignment: CDR1 SGHKS and CDR2 YYEKEE (reference sequence). V lost 4 bases to trimming and J lost 5 bases; unmatched junction nucleotides: 3. This CDR3 region has 14 residues. The CDR3 region is CASSLAGSTGELFF. The DNA for the CDR3 is TGTGCCAGCAGCCTAGCGGGGTCAACCGGGGAGCTGTTTTTT.

The chain joins TRBV19 to TRBJ1-1; a weak D match, TRBD1 (6 bases). CDR1 and CDR2 (germline): LNHDA, SQIVND (reference sequence). CDR3 length: 14 amino acids. The V end was cut by 6 bases, the J end by 0 bases, with 11 bases between. The CDR3 protein is CASSTGILNTEAFF. The CDR3 region has the DNA TGTGCCAGTAGCACAGGGATACTGAACACTGAAGCTTTCTTT.

This chain uses TRBV5-4 with TRBJ2-1; TRBD2 agrees at 9 bases. Trimming cost V 4 bases and J 5 bases; bases outside gene matches: 10. Germline CDR1 reads SGHNT; CDR2 reads YYREEE (reference sequence). CDR3 length: 16 amino acids. The CDR3 bases are TGTGCCAGCAGCCCTCCGGGGCGGGGGGGCAACAATGAGCAGTTCTTC. It encodes CASSPPGRGGNNEQFF.

This chain joins TRBV29-1 and TRBJ2-5; D is unresolved. The CDR3 runs to 13 residues. Germline values: CDR1 SQVTM, CDR2 ANQGSEA. V lost 6 bases and J 8 bases, leaving 19 bases between the germline ends. The CDR3 region is CSVHPEPDLTQYF. CDR3 coding DNA: TGCAGCGTCCACCCTGAACCAGACCTAACCCAGTACTTC. The full variable domain, completed using reference TRBV29-1 and TRBJ2-5, is SAVISQKPSRDICQRGTSLTIQCQVDSQVTMMFWYRQQPGQSLTLIATANQGSEATYESGFVIDKFPISRPNLTFSTLTVSNMSPEDSSIYLCSVHPEPDLTQYFGPGTRLLVL.